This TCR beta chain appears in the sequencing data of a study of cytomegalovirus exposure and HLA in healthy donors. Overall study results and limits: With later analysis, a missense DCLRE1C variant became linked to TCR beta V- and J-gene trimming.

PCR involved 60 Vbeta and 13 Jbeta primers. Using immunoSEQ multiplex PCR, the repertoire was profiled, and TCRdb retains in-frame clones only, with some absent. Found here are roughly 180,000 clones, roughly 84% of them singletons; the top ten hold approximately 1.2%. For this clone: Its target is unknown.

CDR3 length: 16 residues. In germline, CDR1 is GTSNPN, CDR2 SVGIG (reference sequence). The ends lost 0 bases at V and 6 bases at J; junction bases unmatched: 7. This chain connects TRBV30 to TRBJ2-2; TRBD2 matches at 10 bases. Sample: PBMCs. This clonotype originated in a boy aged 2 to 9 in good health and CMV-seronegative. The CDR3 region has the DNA TGTGCCTGGAGTGTGCGGGTAGCGGGAGGAGCCGGGGAGCTGTTTTTT. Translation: CAWSVRVAGGAGELFF.